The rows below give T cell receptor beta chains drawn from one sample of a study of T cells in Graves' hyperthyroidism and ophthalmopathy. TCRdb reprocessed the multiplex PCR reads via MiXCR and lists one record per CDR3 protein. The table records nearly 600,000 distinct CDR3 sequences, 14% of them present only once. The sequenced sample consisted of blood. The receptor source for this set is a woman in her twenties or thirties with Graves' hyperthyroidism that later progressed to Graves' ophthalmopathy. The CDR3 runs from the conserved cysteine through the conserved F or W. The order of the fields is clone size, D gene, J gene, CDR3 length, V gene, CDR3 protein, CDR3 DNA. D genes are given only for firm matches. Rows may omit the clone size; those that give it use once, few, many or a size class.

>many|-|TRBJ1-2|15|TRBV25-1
CASSDGKAFLHGYTF
TGTGCCAGCAGTGACGGGAAGGCTTTCTTGCATGGCTACACCTTC
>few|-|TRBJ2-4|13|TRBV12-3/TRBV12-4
CASRDGGRNIQYF
TGTGCCAGCCGAGACGGAGGGAGAAACATTCAGTACTTC
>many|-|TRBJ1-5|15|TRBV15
CATSREGVGDQPQHF
TGTGCCACCAGCAGAGAGGGGGTTGGGGATCAGCCCCAGCATTTT
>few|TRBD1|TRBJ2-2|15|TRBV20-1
CSARVRTGATGELFF
TGCAGTGCTAGAGTTAGGACAGGGGCCACCGGGGAGCTGTTTTTT
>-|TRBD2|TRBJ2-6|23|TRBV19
CASSLELLAGGGIIWSGANVLTF
TGTGCCAGTAGTTTAGAACTACTAGCGGGAGGGGGAATTATTTGGTCTGGGGCCAACGTCCTGACTTTC
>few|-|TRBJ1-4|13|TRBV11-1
CASSFGVNEKLFF
TGTGCCAGCAGCTTTGGAGTTAATGAAAAACTGTTTTTT
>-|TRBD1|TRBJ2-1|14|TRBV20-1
CSARTGTGNNEQFF
TGCAGTGCTAGGACCGGGACAGGGAACAATGAGCAGTTCTTC
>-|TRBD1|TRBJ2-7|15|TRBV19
CASSTGQEFSYEQYF
TGTGCCAGTAGCACCGGACAGGAATTCTCCTACGAGCAGTACTTC
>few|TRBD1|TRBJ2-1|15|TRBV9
CASSVGTGNYNEQFF
TGTGCCAGCAGCGTAGGGACAGGGAACTACAATGAGCAGTTCTTC
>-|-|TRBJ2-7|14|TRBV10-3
CAISDRPQPYEQYF
TGTGCCATCAGTGATCGCCCTCAACCCTACGAGCAGTACTTC
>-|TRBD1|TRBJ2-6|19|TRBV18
CASSPQPAQGAPGANVLTF
TGTGCCAGCTCACCCCAACCGGCACAGGGGGCGCCTGGGGCCAACGTCCTGACTTTC
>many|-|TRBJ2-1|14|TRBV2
CASSGVSSYNEQFF
TGTGCCAGCTCCGGGGTGAGCTCCTACAATGAGCAGTTCTTC
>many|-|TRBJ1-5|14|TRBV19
CASSIERANQPQHF
TGTGCCAGTAGTATTGAGAGGGCCAATCAGCCCCAGCATTTT
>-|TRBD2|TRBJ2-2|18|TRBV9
CASSPRGLAGFVSGELFF
TGTGCCAGCAGCCCGAGGGGACTAGCGGGATTTGTGTCCGGGGAGCTGTTTTTT
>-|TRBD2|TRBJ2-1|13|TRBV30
CASLAGRIDEQFF
TGTGCCTCACTAGCGGGAAGGATCGATGAGCAGTTCTTC
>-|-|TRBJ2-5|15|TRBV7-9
CASNHVGALQETQYF
TGTGCCAGCAACCACGTCGGGGCACTACAAGAGACCCAGTACTTC
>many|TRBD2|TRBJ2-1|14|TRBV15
CATSLAGGGNEQFF
TGTGCCACCAGTTTAGCGGGAGGTGGAAATGAGCAGTTCTTC
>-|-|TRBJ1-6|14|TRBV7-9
CASSRNSYNSPLHF
TGTGCCAGCAGCCGTAACTCCTATAATTCACCCCTCCACTTT
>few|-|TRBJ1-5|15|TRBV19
CASSIESYSNQPQHF
TGTGCCAGTAGTATAGAGAGTTATAGCAATCAGCCCCAGCATTTT
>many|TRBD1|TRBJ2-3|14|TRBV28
CASRATGGGDTQYF
TGTGCCAGCAGGGCGACAGGGGGAGGGGATACGCAGTATTTT
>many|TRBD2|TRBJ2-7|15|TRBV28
CASSSTSGTVYEQYF
TGTGCCAGCAGTTCTACTAGCGGGACGGTATACGAGCAGTACTTC
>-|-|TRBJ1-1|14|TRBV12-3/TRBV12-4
CASSFWDGDTEAFF
TGTGCCAGCAGTTTTTGGGATGGAGACACTGAAGCTTTCTTT
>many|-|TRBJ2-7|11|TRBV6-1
CASSERNEQYF
TGTGCCAGCAGTGAAAGGAACGAGCAGTACTTC
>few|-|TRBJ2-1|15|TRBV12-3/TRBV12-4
CASSFYPSSYSEQFF
TGTGCCAGCAGTTTCTACCCTAGCTCCTACAGTGAGCAGTTCTTC
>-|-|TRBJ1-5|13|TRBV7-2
CASSLGTARPQHF
TGTGCCAGCAGCTTGGGGACCGCCAGGCCCCAGCATTTT
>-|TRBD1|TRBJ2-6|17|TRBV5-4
CASSRGTGVSGANVLTF
TGTGCCAGCAGCCGCGGGACAGGCGTTTCCGGGGCCAACGTCCTGACTTTC
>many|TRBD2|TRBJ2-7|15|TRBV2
CASSFTGLAGARQYF
TGTGCCAGCAGCTTTACCGGACTAGCGGGGGCTCGGCAGTACTTC
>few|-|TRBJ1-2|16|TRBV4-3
CASSNDNGGHGYGYTF
TGCGCCAGCAGCAACGATAACGGGGGGCACGGCTATGGCTACACCTTC
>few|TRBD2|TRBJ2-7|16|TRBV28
CASSSLGGRAEYEQYF
TGTGCCAGCAGTTCGCTTGGCGGGAGGGCCGAGTACGAGCAGTACTTC
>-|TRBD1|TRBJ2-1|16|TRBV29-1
CSAFVQGPHSYNEQFF
TGCAGCGCCTTCGTACAGGGGCCCCACTCCTACAATGAGCAGTTCTTC
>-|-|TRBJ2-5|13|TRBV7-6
CASSSERQETQYF
TGTGCCAGCAGCTCGGAGCGGCAAGAGACCCAGTACTTC
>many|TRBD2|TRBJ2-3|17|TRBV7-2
CASSLAPPGGPSDTQYF
TGTGCCAGCAGCCTAGCCCCCCCGGGAGGGCCGTCAGATACGCAGTATTTT
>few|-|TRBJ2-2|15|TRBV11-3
CASSSGGSVTGELFF
TGTGCCAGCAGCTCGGGTGGATCAGTCACCGGGGAGCTGTTTTTT